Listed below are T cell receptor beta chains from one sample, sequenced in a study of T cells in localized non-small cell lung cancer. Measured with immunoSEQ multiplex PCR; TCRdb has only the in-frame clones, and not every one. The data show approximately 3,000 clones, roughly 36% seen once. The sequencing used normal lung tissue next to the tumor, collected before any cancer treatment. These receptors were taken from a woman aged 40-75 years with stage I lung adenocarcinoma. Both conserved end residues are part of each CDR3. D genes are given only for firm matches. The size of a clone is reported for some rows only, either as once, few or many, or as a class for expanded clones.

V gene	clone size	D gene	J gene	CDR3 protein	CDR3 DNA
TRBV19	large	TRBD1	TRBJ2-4	CASSIAGGQGLKNIQYF	TGTGCCAGTAGTATTGCCGGGGGACAGGGGCTGAAAAACATTCAGTACTTC
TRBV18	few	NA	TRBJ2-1	CASSPPGGDNNEQFF	TGTGCCAGCTCACCACCCGGCGGGGATAACAATGAGCAGTTCTTC
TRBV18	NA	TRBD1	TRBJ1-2	CASSYDREYGYTF	TGTGCCAGCTCTTACGACAGGGAGTATGGCTACACCTTC
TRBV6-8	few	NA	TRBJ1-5	CASSPAPNLPQHF	TGTGCCAGCAGCCCGGCCCCTAACCTGCCCCAGCATTTT
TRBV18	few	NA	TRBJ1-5	CASSPRLNEPQHF	TGTGCCAGCTCACCACGCCTGAACGAACCCCAGCATTTT
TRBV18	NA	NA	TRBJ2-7	CASSPDLGWYEQYF	TGTGCCAGCTCACCAGATCTAGGCTGGTACGAGCAGTACTTC
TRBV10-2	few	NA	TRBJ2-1	CASSGQLMTAPQFF	TGCGCCAGCAGTGGACAGTTGATGACCGCTCCTCAGTTCTTC
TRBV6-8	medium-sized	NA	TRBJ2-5	CASSYGGTSQETQYF	TGTGCCAGCAGTTACGGCGGGACGAGCCAAGAGACCCAGTACTTC
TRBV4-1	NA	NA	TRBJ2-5	CASSQGDVWETQYF	TGCGCCAGCAGCCAAGGTGACGTCTGGGAGACCCAGTACTTC
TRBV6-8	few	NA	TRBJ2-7	CASNGQISSYEQYF	TGTGCCAGCAACGGACAGATAAGCTCCTACGAGCAGTACTTC
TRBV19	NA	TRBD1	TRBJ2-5	CASSPRDRETQYF	TGTGCCAGTAGTCCCAGGGACAGAGAGACCCAGTACTTC
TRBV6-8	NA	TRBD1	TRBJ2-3	CAISTGTGSTDTQYF	TGTGCCATCAGCACAGGGACAGGGAGCACAGATACGCAGTATTTT
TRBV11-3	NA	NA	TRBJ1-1	CASSLGYPDTEAFF	TGTGCCAGCAGCTTGGGGTACCCTGACACTGAAGCTTTCTTT
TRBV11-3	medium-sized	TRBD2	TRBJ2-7	CASSFSGSPYEQYF	TGTGCCAGCAGCTTTAGCGGGAGCCCCTACGAGCAGTACTTC
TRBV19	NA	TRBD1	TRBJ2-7	CASSGTGGTEQYF	TGTGCCAGTAGTGGGACAGGGGGCACCGAGCAGTACTTC
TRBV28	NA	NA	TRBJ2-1	CASSSLDGSSYNEQFF	TGTGCCAGCAGTTCCCTAGACGGTAGCTCCTACAATGAGCAGTTCTTC
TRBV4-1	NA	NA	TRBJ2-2	CASRTGPNTGELFF	TGCGCCAGCAGAACAGGCCCAAACACCGGGGAGCTGTTTTTT
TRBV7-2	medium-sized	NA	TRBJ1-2	CASSPGQDYGYTF	TGTGCCAGCAGCCCGGGCCAAGACTATGGCTACACCTTC
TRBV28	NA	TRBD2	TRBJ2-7	CASSLLAGNSYEQYF	TGTGCCAGCAGTTTACTAGCGGGGAACTCCTACGAGCAGTACTTC
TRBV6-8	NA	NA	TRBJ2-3	CASKADDSTDTQYF	TGTGCCAGCAAGGCGGACGATAGCACAGATACGCAGTATTTT
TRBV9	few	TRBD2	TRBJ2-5	CASSEVSSGSPSQETQYF	TGTGCCAGCAGTGAAGTGTCGAGCGGGAGCCCTTCTCAAGAGACCCAGTACTTC